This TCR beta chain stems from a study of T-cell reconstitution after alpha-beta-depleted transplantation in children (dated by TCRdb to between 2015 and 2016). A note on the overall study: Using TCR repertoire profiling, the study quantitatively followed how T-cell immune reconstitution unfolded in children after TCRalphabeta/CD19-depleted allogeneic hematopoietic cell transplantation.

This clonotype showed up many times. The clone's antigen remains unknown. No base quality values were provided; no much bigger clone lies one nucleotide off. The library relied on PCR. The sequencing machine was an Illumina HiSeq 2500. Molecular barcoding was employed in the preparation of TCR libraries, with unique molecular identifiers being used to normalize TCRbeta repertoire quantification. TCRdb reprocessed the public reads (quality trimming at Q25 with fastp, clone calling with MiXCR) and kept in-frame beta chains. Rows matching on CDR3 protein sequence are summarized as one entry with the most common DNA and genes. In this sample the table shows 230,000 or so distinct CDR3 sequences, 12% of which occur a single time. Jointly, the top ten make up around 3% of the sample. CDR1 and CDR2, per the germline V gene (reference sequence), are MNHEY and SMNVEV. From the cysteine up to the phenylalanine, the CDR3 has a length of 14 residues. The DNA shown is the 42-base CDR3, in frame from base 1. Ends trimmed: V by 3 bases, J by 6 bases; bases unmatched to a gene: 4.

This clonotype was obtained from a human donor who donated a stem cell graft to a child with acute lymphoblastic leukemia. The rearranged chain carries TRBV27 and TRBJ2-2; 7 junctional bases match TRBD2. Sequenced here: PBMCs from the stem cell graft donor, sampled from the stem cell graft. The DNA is TGTGCCAGCAGTTTCCGGACTAGTCCCGGGGAGCTGTTTTTT. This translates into CASSFRTSPGELFF.